This record covers a single T cell receptor (beta chain). Its antigen is currently not known. Relative to the germline gene, one junction end is altered; a read error may explain this. As encoded in the germline V gene, CDR1 is MNHNS while CDR2 is SASEGT. From the cysteine up to the phenylalanine, the CDR3 has a length of 14 residues. The retained sequence is limited to the CDR3, 42 bases, with the frame set at the first base. This sample stems from a study of breast tumors, draining lymph nodes, adjacent tissues (TCRdb year 2016). A note on the overall study: In breast cancer patients, the study compared the TCR beta repertoires of tumor, adjacent nontumor tissue and axillary lymph nodes. The study was designed to assess the relationships and possible T-cell exchange between tumor, surrounding tissue and draining lymph node repertoires in human breast cancer.

Sequencing instrument: Illumina HiSeq 2000. TCR beta chain libraries were generated through multiplex PCR amplification. High-throughput sequencing was used to analyze the amplified TCR beta chain products. TCRdb applied fastp at Q25 and MiXCR to the public reads, then kept only in-frame beta chains. Records with the same CDR3 protein are collapsed into one entry carrying the most frequent genes and DNA. The sample has under 250,000 distinct CDR3 sequences on record, about 32% of them singletons. The ten largest clones capture approximately 1.5% of the sample. The lymph node samples were taken from the axillary draining lymph nodes of breast cancer patients. Results the study describes overall, beyond this receptor: Tumor T-cell repertoires showed less diversity than lymph node repertoires and more diversity than nontumor tissue repertoires, and tumor T-cell repertoires showed preferential V and J gene usage. The conclusion that tumor T cells originate in lymph nodes was presented as consistent with a hypothesis rather than as directly demonstrated. The data were considered consistent with most tumor T cells being derived from the lymph node and subsequently expanding within tumor tissue. Tumor and nontumor tissue repertoires were found to be significantly more similar in luminal-like than in basal-like breast cancer.

This receptor was taken from a female donor with breast cancer. Some clones in this sample may be carry-over from other donors' samples. The sample consisted of axillary lymph node tissue. The chain is encoded by TRBV6-1 joined to TRBJ1-5; 6 matching bases give a weak D call of TRBD1. The CDR3 protein is CASGHRGASQPRHF. Read as DNA, the sequence is TGTGCCAGCGGACACCGGGGGGCAAGTCAGCCCCGGCATTTT.